This T cell receptor beta chain emerged from a study of shared clonotypes between healthy human individuals. About the research overall: A couple of women and a few men aged 18 to 49 made up the donors.

V was shortened by 1 base and J by 0 bases, with 16 bases between the two germline ends. The CDR3 sequence is 17 residues long. CDR1 and CDR2 (germline): SGHVS, FQNEAQ. In regard to this clone: Its antigen is not known.

A 200 ng quantity of DNA, 25,000 to 35,000 T cell genomes, went into the sorted-subset replicate PCRs. Sequencing was performed with immunoSEQ multiplex PCR; in TCRdb, only in-frame clones are kept and a portion is missing. The profile shows approximately 1.9 million clones, over 85% of them singletons. Naivety among CD8 cells was defined by CD45RO negativity and positive CCR7 selection, thereby excluding terminally differentiated effector memory CD45RA+ cells. Whole-study findings and limits: Genetic and exposure-history diversity was limited by the few donors.

The TCR comes from a man aged 18 to 30 in good health. Some clones in this sample may be carry-over from other donors' samples. The sequenced sample was naive CD8+ T cells from PBMCs. The V gene is TRBV7-8, the J gene TRBJ2-7; D gene unclear. CDR3 coding DNA: TGTGCCAGCAGCTTAGAGTCAGGCAGCTCCTTCTCCTACGAGCAGTACTTC. This gives the protein CASSLESGSSFSYEQYF.